The present entry profiles one T cell receptor (beta chain) with its context. Antigen specificity is unknown. This may arise from a read error, as a much more abundant clone is one base away. Priming with a constant-region primer yielded TCR beta cDNA from about 540 ng total RNA. Researchers made the TCR beta libraries by running three nested multiplex PCR rounds with slightly modified ARM-PCR. A C-beta reverse primer was combined with TRBV1-TRBV30 forward primers in the first two PCR rounds, and each round had roughly 11 cycles. TCRdb reprocessed the multiplex PCR reads via MiXCR and lists one record per CDR3 protein. This sample has 300,000 to 350,000 distinct CDR3 sequences; 65% occur once, and the top ten carry about 6%. Blood RNA was derived from unsorted whole blood, and germline DNA was extracted too. The trim removed 6 bases at V and 7 bases at J, leaving 16 bases unmatched. The CDR3 covers 15 residues. CDR1 is SQVTM, CDR2 ANQGSEA, per germline.

This sample is drawn from a study of tumor-infiltrating lymphocytes in primary liver carcinoma. Study overall: About 3.5 to 8 million productive TCRbeta reads were obtained from the samples, with similar numbers across tissue types. Study-wide findings and caveats: With p = 0.039, the top-250-clone fraction in tumors significantly exceeded that in blood.

The source is a man aged 40-50 years with primary liver carcinoma and hepatitis B virus infection. The sample was peripheral blood. This chain joins TRBV29-1 and TRBJ2-3, with 7 bases that match TRBD2. CDR3 sequence reads: CSVETGLTGSHTQYF. CDR3 in DNA: TGCAGCGTCGAAACGGGACTAACGGGCTCCCATACGCAGTATTTT.